The following is a T cell receptor (beta chain) sequence with its context. The antigen it recognizes is unknown. Base qualities are not provided; no much larger clone lies one nucleotide away. Reading from cysteine to phenylalanine, the CDR3 counts 15 amino acids. Of all the DNA, just the CDR3 is kept, 45 bases in frame from base 1. The germline V gene sets CDR1 to MNHNS and CDR2 to SASEGT. At the junction V is shortened by 5 bases and J by 3 bases; bases outside the gene matches: 9. The immunoSEQ Assay, a bias-controlled multiplex PCR, was used to amplify TCRbeta CDR3 regions from genomic DNA. The study's processing was this. Nucleated cell counts per sample were estimated from amplification of reference gene primers within the assay. To quantify the absolute abundance of each unique TCRbeta CDR3 rearrangement, sequence reads were collapsed and filtered. For each sample, productive Simpson clonality was calculated as the square root of Simpson's diversity index over productive rearrangements. Imported from immuneACCESS, the table was reduced by TCRdb to in-frame sequences with V and J called. These copies leave out some clones; in studies compared against another copy, an unresolved V gene accounts for under half, and the cause of the remainder is not known. The D gene and trimming were derived from the DNA, and the V and J assignments and clone size from that table. Present in this sample are about 210,000 clones, about 89% of which were seen just once. The ten largest clonotypes hold about 8.8% of the sample.

This sample was included in a study of blood T cell repertoires in COVID-19 (dated by TCRdb to the early 2020s). As for the study more broadly: The collaborator samples originated in the United States, Italy and Spain and spanned the acute and convalescent phases of COVID-19. Deeply sampled blood TCRbeta repertoires from subjects exposed to, actively infected with, or recovered from COVID-19 were included in the dataset. The repertoires were made available in a free public database intended to serve as a resource for research on the immune response to SARS-CoV-2. Where available, HLA class I and class II types were taken from metadata supplied by the sample provider and were not determined by assay-based typing. A de-identified subject ID, COVID-19 status, age in years and sex were almost always included in the sample metadata. The prospective study material was composed of cDNA or gDNA derived from T cells, B-cell-depleted T cells, or PBMCs. Samples came from the ongoing ImmuneRACE study (first 160 participants) plus 1,254 subjects from 6 global collaborators.

Overall study outcomes, separate from this receptor: The amount of clinical and demographic metadata varied by source and participant and was provided uncurated.

Participants in the prospective study were aged roughly 18 to 89 years, lived in more than 20 United States geographic areas, and enrolled through a virtual design. In the prospective study, cohorts were assigned on the basis of participant-reported clinical history obtained from a screening survey and a study questionnaire. Recovered participants in ImmuneRACE Cohort 3 were defined as having two consecutive negative NP/OP PCR tests, clearance from a healthcare professional, or resolution of symptoms. Mobile phlebotomists in the prospective study collected whole blood, serum and a nasopharyngeal or oropharyngeal swab from every participant. Over an approximately two-month period, participants in the prospective study had the option of providing additional blood draws and questionnaires. Blood samples from the prospective study were shipped frozen or at room temperature prior to DNA extraction.

Sequencing used PBMCs or T cells enriched from blood (not recorded which). This receptor was obtained from a woman between 18 and 29 years old who had recovered from COVID-19. This receptor chain uses TRBV6-1 and TRBJ1-1, with 7 middle bases fitting TRBD1. The CDR3 corresponds to CASSFGAGGYTEAFF. The nucleotides are TGTGCCAGCAGTTTTGGGGCAGGGGGGTACACTGAAGCTTTCTTT.